The 13 T cell receptor beta chains below were found in one sample sequenced in a study of T cell repertoires in cytomegalovirus infection (dated by TCRdb to between 2017 and 2020). Sequenced using an Illumina HiSeq 1500. The public sequencing data were trimmed at Q25 with fastp and processed into clonotypes with MiXCR by TCRdb, which kept only in-frame beta chains. Each entry is one CDR3 protein sequence, shown with its most common DNA and genes. The sample table holds a few hundred thousand distinct CDR3 sequences, of which approximately 15% were seen once. Less than 60% of the sample is held by the ten biggest clonotypes. The sequenced material came from CD8+ T cells from PBMCs. The receptors come from a human donor in good health (CMV status not recorded). Some clones in this sample may be carry-over from other donors' samples.

The table lists this clonotype with many counts. This chain uses TRBV7-2 with TRBJ1-2; a weak D match, TRBD1 (5 bases). This CDR3 region has 14 residues. CDR1 SGHTA and CDR2 FQGNSA come from the germline V gene. V gave up 5 bases and J gave up 4 bases, with 14 bases separating them. The CDR3: CASSPARAIYGYTF. DNA for the CDR3: TGTGCCAGCAGCCCTGCCAGGGCCATCTATGGCTACACCTTC.

This clonotype was picked up many times. The gene calls are TRBV3-1 and TRBJ2-5; TRBD2 aligns across 11 bases. Germline CDR1 is LGHDT and CDR2 is YNNKEL (reference sequence). Trimming at V came to 1 base and at J to 5 bases, leaving 6 bases not matched to a gene. The CDR3 consists of 16 residues. CDR3 nucleotide sequence: TGTGCCAGCAGCCAAGGGTTAGCGGGGGGGCGGGAGACCCAGTACTTC. Protein product: CASSQGLAGGRETQYF.

This clonotype was counted a few times. The rearrangement joins TRBV12-3 or TRBV12-4 to TRBJ2-1; 7 nucleotides agree with TRBD2. The junction had 4 bases not matched to a gene; V was cut back by 0 bases and J by 5 bases. CDR3 length: 15 residues. This CDR3 is CASSLAWGGDNEQFF. The CDR3 coding sequence is TGTGCCAGCAGTTTAGCGTGGGGGGGGGACAATGAGCAGTTCTTC.

This clonotype was counted between two and nine times. This chain joins TRBV6-1 and TRBJ2-5, with 7 bases identical to TRBD1. The CDR3 has 14 residues. The trim removed 0 bases at V and 6 bases at J, leaving 4 bases unmatched. Germline V gene data show CDR1 as MNHNS and CDR2 as SASEGT. This CDR3 is CASSEAGQRQTQYF. The CDR3 nucleotides are TGTGCCAGCAGTGAAGCGGGACAGCGGCAGACCCAGTACTTC.

With regard to this clonotype: One base away lies a much larger clone, so this may be a sequencing read error. The V and J genes are TRBV11-3 and TRBJ2-2, with D perhaps TRBD2 (6 bases). The CDR3 runs 16 residues. Per the germline V gene, CDR1 is SGHNT and CDR2 is YENEEA. The CDR3 nucleotides read TGTGCCAGCAGCACTCCCCAGGGATCGAACACCGGGGGGCTGTTTTTT. Encoded protein: CASSTPQGSNTGGLFF.

The rearrangement links TRBV19 to TRBJ2-7, with D hard to call. Deletions cut 9 bases from V and 0 bases from J, with 15 bases between. This CDR3 spans 14 amino acids. The germline V gene encodes CDR1 LNHDA and CDR2 SQIVND (reference sequence). The CDR3 protein is CARDKTDPSYEQYF. In DNA form, the CDR3 reads TGTGCCAGAGACAAAACAGACCCCTCCTACGAGCAGTACTTC.

This clonotype has just one count. The J gene is TRBJ2-5, the V gene TRBV5-4; 8 bases are a match to TRBD2. The CDR3 is 13 residues long. Germline-derived CDR1 and CDR2 are SGHNT and YYREEE (reference sequence). Trimming at V came to 4 bases and at J to 5 bases, leaving 4 bases not matched to a gene. The CDR3 DNA reads TGTGCCAGCAGCGTGACTAGCGTGGAGACCCAGTACTTC. Residues: CASSVTSVETQYF.

Ten or more counts support this clonotype. The V call is TRBV7-6, the J call TRBJ2-5; 8 nucleotides agree with TRBD2. Germline values: CDR1 SGHVS, CDR2 FNYEAQ. The CDR3 consists of 15 residues. Trimming at V came to 1 base and at J to 3 bases, leaving 4 bases not matched to a gene. The CDR3 spells CASSLGPGLEETQYF. The CDR3 DNA follows: TGTGCCAGCAGCTTAGGGCCGGGACTAGAAGAGACCCAGTACTTC.

This clonotype was detected ten times or more. This chain connects TRBV7-2 to TRBJ2-1; D gene unclear. Germline values: CDR1 SGHTA, CDR2 FQGNSA. V gave up 3 bases and J gave up 4 bases, with 7 bases separating them. The CDR3 extends over 13 amino acids. The CDR3 sequence is CASSFIGYNEQFF. For the CDR3, the DNA is TGTGCCAGCAGCTTTATTGGTTACAATGAGCAGTTCTTC.

The chain carries TRBV6-8 and TRBJ2-7, with TRBD2 as a possible D gene (6 bases). The V end lost 2 bases, the J end lost 1 base, and 21 bases lay between the germline ends. Germline lookup yields CDR1 MNHGY and CDR2 SAAAGT. The CDR3 runs 18 residues. The CDR3 DNA reads TGTGCCAGCAGTTACCATTGGCAAGAGATGGGACTTTCCTACGAGCAGTACTTC. It yields the protein CASSYHWQEMGLSYEQYF.

The chain carries TRBV20-1 and TRBJ1-5; D might be TRBD1 (6 bases). The V end lost 0 bases, the J end lost 7 bases, and 19 bases lay between the germline ends. The CDR3 is made up of 16 amino acids. CDR1 is DFQATT and CDR2 is SNEGSKA in the germline V gene (reference sequence). In DNA, the CDR3 is TGCAGTGCTAGAGATCCCAGGGGAGGTCTTTTGCAGCCCCAGCATTTT. Residues: CSARDPRGGLLQPQHF.

The V and J genes are TRBV20-1 and TRBJ2-5, with 13 bases fitting TRBD2. The CDR3 runs 18 residues. With 0 bases clipped from V and 0 bases from J, the junction kept 7 bases outside the gene matches. Per germline, CDR1 DFQATT and CDR2 SNEGSKA (reference sequence). The CDR3 sequence: CSARDSTSGGGYQETQYF. The CDR3 DNA follows: TGCAGTGCTAGAGATTCAACTAGCGGGGGGGGGTACCAAGAGACCCAGTACTTC.

The chain carries TRBV4-2 and TRBJ1-2; no clear D gene. V lost 1 base and J 4 bases, leaving 13 bases between the germline ends. This CDR3 contains 15 residues. CDR1 and CDR2 from the germline V gene are LGHNA and YNFKEQ. CDR3 region: CASSQVSGGGYGYTF. The CDR3 DNA reads TGTGCCAGCAGCCAAGTTTCGGGTGGCGGCTATGGCTACACCTTC.